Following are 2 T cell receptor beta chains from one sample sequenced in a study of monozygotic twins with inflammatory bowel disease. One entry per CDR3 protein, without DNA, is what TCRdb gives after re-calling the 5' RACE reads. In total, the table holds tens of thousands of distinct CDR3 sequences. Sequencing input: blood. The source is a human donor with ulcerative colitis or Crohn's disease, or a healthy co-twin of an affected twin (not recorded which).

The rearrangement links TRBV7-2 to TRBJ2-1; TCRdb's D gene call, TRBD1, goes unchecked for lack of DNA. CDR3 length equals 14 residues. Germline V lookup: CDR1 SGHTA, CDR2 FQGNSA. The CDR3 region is CASSPRGAFNEQFF.

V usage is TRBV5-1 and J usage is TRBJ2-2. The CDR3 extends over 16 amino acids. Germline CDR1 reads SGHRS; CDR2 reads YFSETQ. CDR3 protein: CASSLGLLLNTGELFF.